This T cell receptor (beta chain) was found in a study of T cell responses to AZD1222 COVID-19 vaccine. Study-wide results and limits: Repertoire sampling was restricted to post-peak T cell response timepoints. Spike-specific TCR breadth and depth both grew after two AZD1222 doses. In the spike-specific TCR repertoire, nearly half reportedly target unmutated variant regions. The donors showed a predominance of white British ancestry and of females, with possible underestimation of clonal diversity.

The assay was immunoSEQ multiplex PCR, and TCRdb's table has in-frame clones only and misses some. In the table there are 150,000 to 200,000 clones, about 90% of which are singletons. The V gene's germline CDR1 is MDHEN and CDR2 SYDVKM. This CDR3 region has 17 residues. With 4 bases clipped from V and 2 bases from J, the junction kept 12 bases outside the gene matches. On this clone: Its antigen remains unknown.

J is TRBJ2-7 and V is TRBV28, with 9 nucleotides matching TRBD2. The source was peripheral blood, collected on day 0 of AZD1222 vaccination. This clonotype originated in an adult in good health. The CDR3 spells CASSSDLLAGFTYEQYF. The CDR3 nucleotides read TGTGCCAGCAGTTCCGATCTCCTAGCGGGATTTACCTACGAGCAGTACTTC. The full variable domain, in which reference TRBV28 and TRBJ2-7 provide the parts outside the CDR3, is DVKVTQSSRYLVKRTGEKVFLECVQDMDHENMFWYRQDPGLGLRLIYFSYDVKMKEKGDIPEGYSVSREKKERFSLILESASTNQTSMYLCASSSDLLAGFTYEQYFGPGTRLTVT.